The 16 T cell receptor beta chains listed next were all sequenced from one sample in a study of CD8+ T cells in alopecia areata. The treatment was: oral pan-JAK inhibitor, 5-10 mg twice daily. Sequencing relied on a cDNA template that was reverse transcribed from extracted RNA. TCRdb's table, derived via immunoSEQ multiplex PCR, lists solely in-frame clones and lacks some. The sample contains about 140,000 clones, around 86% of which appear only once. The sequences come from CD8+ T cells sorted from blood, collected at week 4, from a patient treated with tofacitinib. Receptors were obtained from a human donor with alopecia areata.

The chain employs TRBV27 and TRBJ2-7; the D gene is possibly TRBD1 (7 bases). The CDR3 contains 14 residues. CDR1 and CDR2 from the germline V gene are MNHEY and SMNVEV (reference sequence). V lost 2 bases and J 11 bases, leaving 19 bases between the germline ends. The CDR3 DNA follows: TGTGCCAGCAGTTTAGACAGGGACCTCAGGGGGGAGTACTTC. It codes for CASSLDRDLRGEYF.

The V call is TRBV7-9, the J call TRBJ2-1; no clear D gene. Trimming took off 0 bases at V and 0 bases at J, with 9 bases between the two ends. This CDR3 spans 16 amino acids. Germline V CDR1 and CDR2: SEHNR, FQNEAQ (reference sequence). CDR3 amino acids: CASSLASLSSYNEQFF. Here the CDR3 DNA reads TGTGCCAGCAGCTTAGCGTCGCTAAGCTCCTACAATGAGCAGTTCTTC.

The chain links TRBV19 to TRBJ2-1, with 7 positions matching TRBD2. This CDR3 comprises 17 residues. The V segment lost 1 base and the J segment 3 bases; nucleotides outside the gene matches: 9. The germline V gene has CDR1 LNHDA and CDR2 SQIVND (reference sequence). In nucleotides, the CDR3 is TGTGCCAGTAGTATAGGGCTTGGGCTAGCGGACTACAATGAGCAGTTCTTC. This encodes CASSIGLGLADYNEQFF.

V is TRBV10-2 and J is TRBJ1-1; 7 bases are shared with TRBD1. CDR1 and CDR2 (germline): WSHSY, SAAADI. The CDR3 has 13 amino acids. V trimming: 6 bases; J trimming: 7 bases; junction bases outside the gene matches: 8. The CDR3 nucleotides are TGCGCCAGCAGAGACGGACAGGTACTTGAAGCTTTCTTT. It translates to CASRDGQVLEAFF.

CDR3 nucleotides: TGTGCCAGCTCGGGACTAGCGGGAGGCAATGAGCAGTTCTTC. This translates into CASSGLAGGNEQFF. This chain links TRBV27 with TRBJ2-1; 15 bases match TRBD2. Germline V gives CDR1 MNHEY, CDR2 SMNVEV (reference sequence). The CDR3 has 14 residues. V was clipped by 8 bases and J by 6 bases; unmatched bases: 2.

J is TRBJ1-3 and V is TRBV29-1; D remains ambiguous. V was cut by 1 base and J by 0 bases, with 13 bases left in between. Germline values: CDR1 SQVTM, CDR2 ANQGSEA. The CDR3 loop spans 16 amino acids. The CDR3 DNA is TGCAGCGTTGAAGCCGGTACGGGAGTCTCTGGAAACACCATATATTTT. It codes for CSVEAGTGVSGNTIYF.

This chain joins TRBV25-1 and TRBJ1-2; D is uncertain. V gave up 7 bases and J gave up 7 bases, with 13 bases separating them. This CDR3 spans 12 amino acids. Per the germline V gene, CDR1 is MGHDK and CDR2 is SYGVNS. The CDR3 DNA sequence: TGTGCCAGCAACGCCGGGGTGGGTGGCTACACCTTC. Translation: CASNAGVGGYTF.

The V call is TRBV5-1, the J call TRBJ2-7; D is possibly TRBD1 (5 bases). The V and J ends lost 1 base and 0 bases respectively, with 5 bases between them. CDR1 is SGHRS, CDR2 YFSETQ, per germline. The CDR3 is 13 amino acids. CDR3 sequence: CASSLTGSYEQYF. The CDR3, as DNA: TGCGCCAGCAGCTTGACAGGCTCCTACGAGCAGTACTTC.

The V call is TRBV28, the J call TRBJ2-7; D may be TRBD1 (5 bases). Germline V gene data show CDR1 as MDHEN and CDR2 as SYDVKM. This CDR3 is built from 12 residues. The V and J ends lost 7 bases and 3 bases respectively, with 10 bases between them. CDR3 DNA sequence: TGTGCCAGCATGGACACAAACTACGAGCAGTACTTC. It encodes CASMDTNYEQYF. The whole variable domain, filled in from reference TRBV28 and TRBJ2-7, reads DVKVTQSSRYLVKRTGEKVFLECVQDMDHENMFWYRQDPGLGLRLIYFSYDVKMKEKGDIPEGYSVSREKKERFSLILESASTNQTSMYLCASMDTNYEQYFGPGTRLTVT.

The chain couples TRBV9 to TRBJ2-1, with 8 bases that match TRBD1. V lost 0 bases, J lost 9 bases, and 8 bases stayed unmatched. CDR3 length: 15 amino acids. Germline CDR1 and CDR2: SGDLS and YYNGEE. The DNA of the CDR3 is TGTGCCAGCAGCGTAGGCAAGGGACAGGCCGGTGAGCAGTTCTTC. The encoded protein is CASSVGKGQAGEQFF.

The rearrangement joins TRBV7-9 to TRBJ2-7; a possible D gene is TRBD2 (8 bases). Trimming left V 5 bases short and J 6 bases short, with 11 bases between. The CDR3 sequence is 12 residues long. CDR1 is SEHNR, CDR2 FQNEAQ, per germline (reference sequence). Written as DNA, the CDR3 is TGTGCCAGCAGCCGGGAGGGGGCCGAGCAGTACTTC. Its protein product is CASSREGAEQYF.

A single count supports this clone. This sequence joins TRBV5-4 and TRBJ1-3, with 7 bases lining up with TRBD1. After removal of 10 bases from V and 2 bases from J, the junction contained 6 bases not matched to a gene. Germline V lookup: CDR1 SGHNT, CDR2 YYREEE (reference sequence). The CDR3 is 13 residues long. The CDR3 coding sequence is TGTGCCTTGCAGGGGGAAGCTGGAAACACCATATATTTT. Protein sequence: CALQGEAGNTIYF.

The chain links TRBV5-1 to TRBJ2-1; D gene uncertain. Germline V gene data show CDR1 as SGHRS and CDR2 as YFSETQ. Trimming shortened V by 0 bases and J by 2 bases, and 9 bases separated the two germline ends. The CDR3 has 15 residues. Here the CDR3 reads CASSLGLSAYNEQFF. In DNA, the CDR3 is TGCGCCAGCAGCTTGGGGCTTTCAGCCTACAATGAGCAGTTCTTC.

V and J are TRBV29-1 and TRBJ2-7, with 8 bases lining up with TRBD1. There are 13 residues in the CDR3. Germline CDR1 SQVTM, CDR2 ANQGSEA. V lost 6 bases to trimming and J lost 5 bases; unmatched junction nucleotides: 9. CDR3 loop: CSVVTGVVHEQYF. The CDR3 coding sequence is TGCAGCGTCGTGACAGGGGTAGTACACGAGCAGTACTTC.

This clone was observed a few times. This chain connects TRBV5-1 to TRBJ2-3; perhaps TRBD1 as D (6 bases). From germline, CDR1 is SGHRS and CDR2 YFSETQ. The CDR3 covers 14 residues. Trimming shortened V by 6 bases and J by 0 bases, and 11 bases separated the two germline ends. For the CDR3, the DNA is TGCGCCAGCACTCAGGGGTACAGCACAGATACGCAGTATTTT. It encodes CASTQGYSTDTQYF. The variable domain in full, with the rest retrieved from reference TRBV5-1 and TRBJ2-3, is KAGVTQTPRYLIKTRGQQVTLSCSPISGHRSVSWYQQTPGQGLQFLFEYFSETQRNKGNFPGRFSGRQFSNSRSEMNVSTLELGDSALYLCASTQGYSTDTQYFGPGTRLTVL.

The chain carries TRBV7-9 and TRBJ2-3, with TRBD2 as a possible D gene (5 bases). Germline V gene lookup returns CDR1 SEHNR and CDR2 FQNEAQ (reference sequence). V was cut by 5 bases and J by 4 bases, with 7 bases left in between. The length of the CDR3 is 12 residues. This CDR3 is CASSGRADTQYF. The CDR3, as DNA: TGTGCCAGCAGCGGGAGAGCAGATACGCAGTATTTT.